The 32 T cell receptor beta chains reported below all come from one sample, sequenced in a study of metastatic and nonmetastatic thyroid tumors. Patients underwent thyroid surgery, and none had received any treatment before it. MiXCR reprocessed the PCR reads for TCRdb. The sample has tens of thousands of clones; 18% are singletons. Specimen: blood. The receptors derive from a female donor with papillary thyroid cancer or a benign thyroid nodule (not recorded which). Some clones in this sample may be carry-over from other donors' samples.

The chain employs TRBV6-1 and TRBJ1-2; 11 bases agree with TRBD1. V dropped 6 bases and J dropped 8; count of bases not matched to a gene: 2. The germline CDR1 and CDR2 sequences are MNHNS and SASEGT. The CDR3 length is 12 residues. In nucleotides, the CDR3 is TGTGCCAGCAGAGGGACAGGGGGAGGCTACACCTTC. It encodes CASRGTGGGYTF.

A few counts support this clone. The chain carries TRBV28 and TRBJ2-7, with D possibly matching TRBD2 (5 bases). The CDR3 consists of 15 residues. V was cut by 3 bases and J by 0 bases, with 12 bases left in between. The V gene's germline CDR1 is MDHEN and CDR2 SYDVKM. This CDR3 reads CASSLLDSTSYEQYF. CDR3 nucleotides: TGTGCCAGCAGTTTGCTGGACTCGACCTCCTACGAGCAGTACTTC. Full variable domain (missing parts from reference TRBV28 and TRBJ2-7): DVKVTQSSRYLVKRTGEKVFLECVQDMDHENMFWYRQDPGLGLRLIYFSYDVKMKEKGDIPEGYSVSREKKERFSLILESASTNQTSMYLCASSLLDSTSYEQYFGPGTRLTVT.

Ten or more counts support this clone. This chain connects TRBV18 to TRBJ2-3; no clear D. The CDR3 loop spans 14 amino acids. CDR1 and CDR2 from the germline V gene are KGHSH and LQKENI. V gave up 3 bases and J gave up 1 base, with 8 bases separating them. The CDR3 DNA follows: TGTGCCAGCTCACCCGGAATTCGCACAGATACGCAGTATTTT. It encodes CASSPGIRTDTQYF.

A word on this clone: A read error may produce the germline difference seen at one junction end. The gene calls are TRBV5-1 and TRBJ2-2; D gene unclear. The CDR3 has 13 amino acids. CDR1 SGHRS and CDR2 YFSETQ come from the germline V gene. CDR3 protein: CASILGVAGELFF. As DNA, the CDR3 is TGCGCCAGCATCTTGGGCGTTGCCGGGGAGCTGTTTTTT.

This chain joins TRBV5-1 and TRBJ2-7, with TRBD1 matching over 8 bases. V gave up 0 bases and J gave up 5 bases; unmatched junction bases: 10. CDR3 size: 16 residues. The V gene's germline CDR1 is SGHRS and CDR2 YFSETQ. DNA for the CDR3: TGCGCCAGCAGCTTGGCGGACAGGGTAGATGGGGACGAGCAGTACTTC. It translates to CASSLADRVDGDEQYF.

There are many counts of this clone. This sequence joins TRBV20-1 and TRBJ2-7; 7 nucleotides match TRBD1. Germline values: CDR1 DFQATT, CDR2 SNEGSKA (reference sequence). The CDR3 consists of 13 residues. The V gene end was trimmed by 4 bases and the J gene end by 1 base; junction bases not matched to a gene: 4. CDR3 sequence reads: CSANRDRSYEQYF. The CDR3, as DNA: TGCAGTGCTAACCGGGACAGATCCTACGAGCAGTACTTC.

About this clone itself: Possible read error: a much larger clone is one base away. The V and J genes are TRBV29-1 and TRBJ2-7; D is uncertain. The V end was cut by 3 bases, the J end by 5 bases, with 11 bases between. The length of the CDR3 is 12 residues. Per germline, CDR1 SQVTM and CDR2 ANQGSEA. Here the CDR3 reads CSVEKPLDEQYF. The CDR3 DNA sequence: TGCAGCGTTGAGAAACCGCTCGACGAGCAGTACTTC.

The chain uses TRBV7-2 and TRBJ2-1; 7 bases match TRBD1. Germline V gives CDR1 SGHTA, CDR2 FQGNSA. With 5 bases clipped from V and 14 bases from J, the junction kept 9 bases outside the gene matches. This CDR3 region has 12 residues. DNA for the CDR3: TGTGCCAGCAGCCTGGAGACAGGGAAGAAGTTCTTC. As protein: CASSLETGKKFF.

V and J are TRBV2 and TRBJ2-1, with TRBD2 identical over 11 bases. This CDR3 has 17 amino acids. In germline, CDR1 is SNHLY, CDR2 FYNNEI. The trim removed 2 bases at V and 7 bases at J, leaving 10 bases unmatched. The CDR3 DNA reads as TGTGCCAGCAGTGAACGGGGACTAGCGGAAAAGGGTAATGAGCAGTTCTTC. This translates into CASSERGLAEKGNEQFF.

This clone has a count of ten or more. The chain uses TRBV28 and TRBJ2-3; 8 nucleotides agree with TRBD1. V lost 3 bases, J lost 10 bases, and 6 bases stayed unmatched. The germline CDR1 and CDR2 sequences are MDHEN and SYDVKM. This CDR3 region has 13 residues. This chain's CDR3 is CASSFQTGVAQYF. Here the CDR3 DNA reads TGTGCCAGCAGTTTCCAGACAGGGGTCGCGCAGTATTTT.

CDR3 sequence (DNA): TGTGCCAGCAGAAAGACTGCGGGACAGGGTTCTGGCTACACCTTC. As protein: CASRKTAGQGSGYTF. The chain joins TRBV3-1 to TRBJ1-2; 9 positions match TRBD1. CDR3 length equals 15 residues. The ends lost 6 bases at V and 7 bases at J; junction bases unmatched: 12. CDR1 and CDR2 (germline): LGHDT, YNNKEL (reference sequence).

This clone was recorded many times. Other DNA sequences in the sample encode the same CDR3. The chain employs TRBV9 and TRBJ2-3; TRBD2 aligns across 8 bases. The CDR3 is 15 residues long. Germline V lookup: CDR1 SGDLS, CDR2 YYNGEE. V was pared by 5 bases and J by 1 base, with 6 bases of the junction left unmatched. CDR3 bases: TGTGCCAGCAGTTATAGCGGGGAACGCACAGATACGCAGTATTTT. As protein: CASSYSGERTDTQYF.

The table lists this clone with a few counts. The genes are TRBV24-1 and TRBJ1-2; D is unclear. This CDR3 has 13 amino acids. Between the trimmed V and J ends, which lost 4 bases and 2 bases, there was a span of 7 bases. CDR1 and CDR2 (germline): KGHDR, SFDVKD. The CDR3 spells CATSEGGNYGYTF. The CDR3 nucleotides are TGTGCCACCAGTGAGGGCGGGAACTATGGCTACACCTTC.

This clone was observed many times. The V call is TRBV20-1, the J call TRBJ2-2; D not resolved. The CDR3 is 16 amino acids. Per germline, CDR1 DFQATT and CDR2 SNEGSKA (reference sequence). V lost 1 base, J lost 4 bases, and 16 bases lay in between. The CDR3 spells CSARVRRAGFTGELFF. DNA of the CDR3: TGCAGTGCTAGAGTTCGTCGGGCAGGATTCACCGGGGAGCTGTTTTTT.

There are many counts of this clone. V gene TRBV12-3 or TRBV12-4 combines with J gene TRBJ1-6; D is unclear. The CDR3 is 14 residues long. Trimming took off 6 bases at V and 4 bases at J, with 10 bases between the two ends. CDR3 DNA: TGTGCCAGCAGCACGGGAGCTTATAATTCACCCCTCCACTTT. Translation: CASSTGAYNSPLHF.

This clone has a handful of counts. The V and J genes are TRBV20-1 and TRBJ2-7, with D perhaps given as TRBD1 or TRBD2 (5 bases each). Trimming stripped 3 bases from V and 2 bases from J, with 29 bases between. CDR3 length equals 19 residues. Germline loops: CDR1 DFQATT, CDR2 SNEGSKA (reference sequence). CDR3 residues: CSARPRDGVGGDYPYEQYF. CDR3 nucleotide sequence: TGCAGTGCTAGGCCCCGGGACGGAGTAGGTGGGGATTACCCCTACGAGCAGTACTTC.

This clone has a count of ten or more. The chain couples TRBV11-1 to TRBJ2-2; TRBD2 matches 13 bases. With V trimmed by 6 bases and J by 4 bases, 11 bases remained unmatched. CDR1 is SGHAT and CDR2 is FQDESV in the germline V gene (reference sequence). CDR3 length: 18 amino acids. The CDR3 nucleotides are TGTGCCAGCAGACGAGGGACTAGCGGGAACGTTTTCACCGGGGAGCTGTTTTTT. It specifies CASRRGTSGNVFTGELFF.

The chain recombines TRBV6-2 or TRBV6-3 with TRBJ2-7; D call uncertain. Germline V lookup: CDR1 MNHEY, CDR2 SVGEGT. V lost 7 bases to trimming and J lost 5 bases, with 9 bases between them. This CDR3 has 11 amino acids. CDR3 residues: CASKVLDEQYF. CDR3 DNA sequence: TGTGCCAGCAAGGTCTTGGACGAGCAGTACTTC.

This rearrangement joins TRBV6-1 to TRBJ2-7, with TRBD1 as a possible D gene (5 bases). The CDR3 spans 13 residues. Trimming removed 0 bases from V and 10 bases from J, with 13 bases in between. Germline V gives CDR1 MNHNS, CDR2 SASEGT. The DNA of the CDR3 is TGTGCCAGCAGTGAAGCCTCGACAGCTCCCCAGTACTTC. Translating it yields CASSEASTAPQYF.

CDR3 region: CASSFGVAGNTIYF. The CDR3 bases are TGTGCCAGCAGTTTCGGGGTAGCAGGAAACACCATATATTTT. The chain has TRBV12-3 or TRBV12-4 and TRBJ1-3; D gene unclear. Trimming took 3 bases from V and 4 from J, leaving 10 bases between them. This CDR3 region has 14 residues.

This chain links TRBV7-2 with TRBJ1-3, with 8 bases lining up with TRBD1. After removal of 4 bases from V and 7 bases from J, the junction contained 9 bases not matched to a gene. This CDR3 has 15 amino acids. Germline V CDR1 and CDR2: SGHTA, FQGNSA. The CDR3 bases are TGTGCCAGCAGCTCGGACAGGGCAGGGATGAACACCATATATTTT. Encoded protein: CASSSDRAGMNTIYF.

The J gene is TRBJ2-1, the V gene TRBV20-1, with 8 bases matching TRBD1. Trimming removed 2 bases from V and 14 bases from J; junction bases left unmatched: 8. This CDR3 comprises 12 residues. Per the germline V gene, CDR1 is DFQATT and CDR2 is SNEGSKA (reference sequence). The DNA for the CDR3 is TGCAGTGCTAGATATCAGGACAGGGTAGAGTTCTTC. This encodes CSARYQDRVEFF.

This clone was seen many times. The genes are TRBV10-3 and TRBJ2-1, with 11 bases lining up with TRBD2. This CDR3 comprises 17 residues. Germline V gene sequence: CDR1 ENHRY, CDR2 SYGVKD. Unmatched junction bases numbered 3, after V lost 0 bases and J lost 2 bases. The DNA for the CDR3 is TGTGCCATCAGTGAGTCGCTAGCGGGAGGCACCTACAATGAGCAGTTCTTC. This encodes CAISESLAGGTYNEQFF.

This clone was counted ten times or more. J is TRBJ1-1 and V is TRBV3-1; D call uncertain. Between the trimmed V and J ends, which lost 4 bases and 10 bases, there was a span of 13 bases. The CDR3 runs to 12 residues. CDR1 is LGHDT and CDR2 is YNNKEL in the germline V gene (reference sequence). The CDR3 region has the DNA TGTGCCAGCAGCCGAGAAACTGCCACAGCTTTCTTT. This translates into CASSRETATAFF.

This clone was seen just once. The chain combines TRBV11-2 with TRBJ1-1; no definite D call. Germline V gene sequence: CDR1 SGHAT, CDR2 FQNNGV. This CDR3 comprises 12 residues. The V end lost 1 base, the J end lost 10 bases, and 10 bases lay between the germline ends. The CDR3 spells CASSLVSSGAFF. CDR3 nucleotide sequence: TGTGCCAGCAGCTTAGTCTCTTCAGGAGCTTTCTTT.

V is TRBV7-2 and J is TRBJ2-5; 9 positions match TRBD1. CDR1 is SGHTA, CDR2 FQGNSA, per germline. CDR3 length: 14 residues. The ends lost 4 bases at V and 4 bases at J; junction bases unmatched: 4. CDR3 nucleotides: TGTGCCAGCAGCTCGGGACAGGGAGGAGAGACCCAGTACTTC. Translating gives CASSSGQGGETQYF.

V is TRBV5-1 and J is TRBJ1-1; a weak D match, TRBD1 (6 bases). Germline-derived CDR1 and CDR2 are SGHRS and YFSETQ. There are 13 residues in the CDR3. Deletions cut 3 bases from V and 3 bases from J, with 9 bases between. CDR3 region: CASSWGRDTEAFF. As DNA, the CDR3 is TGCGCCAGCAGCTGGGGGCGCGACACTGAAGCTTTCTTT.

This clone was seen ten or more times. The CDR3 DNA is TGTGCCAGCAGCTCCCTTGGACAGGGGGCCGGCCAGCCCCAGCATTTT. This translates into CASSSLGQGAGQPQHF. The V call is TRBV5-6, the J call TRBJ1-5; 11 positions match TRBD1. Germline CDR1 SGHDT, CDR2 YYEEEE. CDR3 length: 16 residues. Unmatched junction bases numbered 9, after V lost 3 bases and J lost 7 bases.

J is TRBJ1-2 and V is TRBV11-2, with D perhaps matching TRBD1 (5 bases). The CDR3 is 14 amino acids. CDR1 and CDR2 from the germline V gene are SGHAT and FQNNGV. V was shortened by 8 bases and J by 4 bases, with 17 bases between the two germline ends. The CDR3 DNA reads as TGTGCCAGCGGGGCCAGAGGTCAGCCCTATGGCTACACCTTC. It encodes CASGARGQPYGYTF.

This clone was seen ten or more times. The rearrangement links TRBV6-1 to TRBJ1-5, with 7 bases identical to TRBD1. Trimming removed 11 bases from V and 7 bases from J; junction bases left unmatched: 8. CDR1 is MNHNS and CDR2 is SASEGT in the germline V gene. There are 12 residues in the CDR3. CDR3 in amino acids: CASRGGGQPQHF. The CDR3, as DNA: TGTGCCTCCAGGGGGGGAGGACAGCCCCAGCATTTT.

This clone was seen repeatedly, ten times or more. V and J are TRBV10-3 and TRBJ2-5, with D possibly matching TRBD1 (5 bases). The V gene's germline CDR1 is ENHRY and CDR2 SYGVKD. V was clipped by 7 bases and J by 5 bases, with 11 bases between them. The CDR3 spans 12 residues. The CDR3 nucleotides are TGTGCCATCATGGGGCCAGGGGAGACCCAGTACTTC. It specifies CAIMGPGETQYF.

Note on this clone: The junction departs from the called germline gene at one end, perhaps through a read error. CDR3 loop: CAWSVGGREKLFF. In DNA form, the CDR3 reads TGTGCCTGGAGTGTAGGTGGTCGGGAAAAGCTGTTTTTT. The chain carries TRBV30 and TRBJ1-4; D not resolved. Germline V lookup: CDR1 GTSNPN, CDR2 SVGIG (reference sequence). This CDR3 has 13 amino acids. Complete variable domain (other parts from reference TRBV30 and TRBJ1-4): SQTIHQWPATLVQPVGSPLSLECTVEGTSNPNLYWYRQAAGRGLQLLFYSVGIGQISSEVPQNLSASRPQDRQFILSSKKLLLSDSGFYLCAWSVGGREKLFFGSGTQLSVL.